This T cell receptor beta chain was sequenced for a study of OX40 agonist ivuxolimab in advanced cancers. About the research overall: Every patient in dose escalation had hepatocellular carcinoma, melanoma, renal cell or head and neck cancer.

The length of the CDR3 is 15 residues. Germline values: CDR1 WNHNN, CDR2 SYGVQD (reference sequence). With 4 bases removed from V and 7 bases from J, the gap between germline ends came to 16 bases. Produced via immunoSEQ multiplex PCR; TCRdb's table is partial and in-frame only. The repertoire includes some 19,000 clones, 70% to 90% of them detected once, and about a fifth sits in the top ten. This clone was found once. The TCR sequence derives from an adult with an advanced solid tumor such as melanoma, head and neck, liver or kidney cancer. Sample: CD4+ or CD8+ T cells sorted from blood, taken in a trial of the OX40 agonist ivuxolimab. The chain has TRBV10-1 and TRBJ1-4, with TRBD1 as a possible D gene (5 bases). In DNA, the CDR3 is TGCGCCAGCAGTGCTTCGGGGGACTTAAGTGAAAAACTGTTTTTT. It translates to CASSASGDLSEKLFF.